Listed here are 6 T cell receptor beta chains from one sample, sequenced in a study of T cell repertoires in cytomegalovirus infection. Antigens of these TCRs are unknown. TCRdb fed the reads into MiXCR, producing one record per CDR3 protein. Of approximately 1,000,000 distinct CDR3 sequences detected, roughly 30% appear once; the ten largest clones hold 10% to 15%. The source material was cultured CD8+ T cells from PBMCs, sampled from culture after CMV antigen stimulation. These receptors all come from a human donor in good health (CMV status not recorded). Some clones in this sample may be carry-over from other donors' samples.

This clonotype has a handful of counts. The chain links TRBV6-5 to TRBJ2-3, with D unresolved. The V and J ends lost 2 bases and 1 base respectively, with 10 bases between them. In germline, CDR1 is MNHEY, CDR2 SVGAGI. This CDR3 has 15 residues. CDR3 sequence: CASSYRDTRTDTQYF. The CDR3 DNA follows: TGTGCCAGCAGTTACCGAGACACCCGCACAGATACGCAGTATTTT.

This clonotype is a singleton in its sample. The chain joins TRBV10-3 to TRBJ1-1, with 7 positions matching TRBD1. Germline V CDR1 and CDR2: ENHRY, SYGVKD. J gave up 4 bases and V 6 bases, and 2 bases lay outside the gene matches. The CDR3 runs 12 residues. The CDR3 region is CAIRTGSTEAFF. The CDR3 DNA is TGTGCCATCAGGACAGGGAGCACTGAAGCTTTCTTT.

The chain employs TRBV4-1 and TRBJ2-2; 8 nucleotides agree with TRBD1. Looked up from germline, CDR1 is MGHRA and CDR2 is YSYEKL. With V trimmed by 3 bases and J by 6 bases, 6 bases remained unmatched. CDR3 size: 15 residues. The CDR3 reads CASSQREQGAGELFF. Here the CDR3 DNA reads TGCGCCAGCAGCCAGAGGGAACAGGGGGCCGGGGAGCTGTTTTTT.

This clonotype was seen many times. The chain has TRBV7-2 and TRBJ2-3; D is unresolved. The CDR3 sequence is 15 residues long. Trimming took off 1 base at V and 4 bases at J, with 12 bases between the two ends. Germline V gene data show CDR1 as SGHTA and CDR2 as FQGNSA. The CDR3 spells CASSLGPDPADTQYF. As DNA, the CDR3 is TGTGCCAGCAGCTTAGGGCCGGACCCTGCAGATACGCAGTATTTT. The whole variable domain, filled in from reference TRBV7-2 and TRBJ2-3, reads GAGVSQSPSNKVTEKGKDVELRCDPISGHTALYWYRQSLGQGLEFLIYFQGNSAPDKSGLPSDRFSAERTGGSVSTLTIQRTQQEDSAVYLCASSLGPDPADTQYFGPGTRLTVL.

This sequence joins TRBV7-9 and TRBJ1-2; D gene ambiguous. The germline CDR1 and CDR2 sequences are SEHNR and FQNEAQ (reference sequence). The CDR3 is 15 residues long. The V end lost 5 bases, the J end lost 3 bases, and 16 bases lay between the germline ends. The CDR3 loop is CASSPPKGRDYGYTF. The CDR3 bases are TGTGCCAGCAGCCCTCCGAAAGGGAGGGACTATGGCTACACCTTC. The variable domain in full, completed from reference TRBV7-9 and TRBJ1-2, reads DTGVSQNPRHKITKRGQNVTFRCDPISEHNRLYWYRQTLGQGPEFLTYFQNEAQLEKSRLLSDRFSAERPKGSFSTLEIQRTEQGDSAMYLCASSPPKGRDYGYTFGSGTRLTVV.

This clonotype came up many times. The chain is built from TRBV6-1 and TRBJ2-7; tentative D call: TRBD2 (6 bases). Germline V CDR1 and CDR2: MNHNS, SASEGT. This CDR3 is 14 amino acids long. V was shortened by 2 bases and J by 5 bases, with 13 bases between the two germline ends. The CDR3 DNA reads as TGTGCCAGCAGTGAACCGGGACTGTTAAACGAGCAGTACTTC. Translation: CASSEPGLLNEQYF.